This T cell receptor beta chain was identified in a study of radiotherapy plus CTLA-4 blockade in lung cancer. Study in general: Objective responses emerged in 18% of patients, and around 31% attained disease control.

CDR1 MNHEY and CDR2 SMNVEV come from the germline V gene (reference sequence). V shed 6 bases, J shed 4 bases, and the junction held 11 bases outside the gene matches. This CDR3 has 15 amino acids. TCRdb keeps only in-frame clones here, not all; method: immunoSEQ multiplex PCR. Altogether about 99,000 clones are present, 88% being singletons, with the ten largest covering 4.5% to 6%. Note on this clone: The antigen remains undetermined.

Study-wide findings and caveats: Clones derived from tumor TCRs expanded in blood after radiotherapy plus ipilimumab.

The gene calls are TRBV27 and TRBJ2-7; TRBD2 agrees at 8 bases. Sequences were derived from peripheral blood, sampled from a patient treated with radiotherapy plus ipilimumab. This receptor was obtained from a human donor with non-small cell lung cancer that progressed on radiotherapy plus ipilimumab. CDR3 bases: TGTGCCAGCAGCCCGGTTAGCGGGATGGTATACGAGCAGTACTTC. Protein product: CASSPVSGMVYEQYF.